The TCR beta chain under discussion was sequenced for a study of cytomegalovirus exposure and HLA in healthy donors. Study-wide results and limits: As was reported, the HLA-A and HLA-B alleles of most subjects were accurately predicted from TCR beta sequences.

CDR1 SGHRS and CDR2 YFSETQ come from the germline V gene. CDR3 length equals 14 residues. Trimming removed 1 base from V and 9 bases from J; junction bases left unmatched: 7. A note on this clone: The target antigen is unknown.

PCR employed 60 Vbeta and 13 Jbeta primers. Assay used: immunoSEQ multiplex PCR; TCRdb lists only in-frame clones, some missing. Among roughly 120,000 clones listed, roughly three quarters were seen once. The sequence was collected from a woman aged 45-65 years in good health and CMV-seropositive. The chain uses TRBV5-1 and TRBJ2-4; 7 nucleotides align to TRBD2. The sequenced sample was PBMCs. The CDR3 sequence is CASSLSREGGIQYF. CDR3 coding DNA: TGCGCCAGCAGCTTGAGCAGGGAGGGAGGCATTCAGTACTTC.